This T cell receptor (beta chain) appears in the sequencing data of a study of T cells in Graves' hyperthyroidism and ophthalmopathy (dated by TCRdb to the late 2010s). For the wider study: Peripheral blood was sampled at the time of initial diagnosis, prior to any treatment. The study also compared thyroid tissue and blood T-cell repertoires from about 6 Graves' hyperthyroidism patients. Prospective prediction of ophthalmopathy was tested in an independent validation cohort consisting of 18 hyperthyroidism patients and 15 to 17 patients who later progressed to ophthalmopathy. After sampling, hyperthyroidism patients received methimazole starting at 30 mg daily, and ophthalmopathy patients received high-dose intravenous methylprednisolone. TCR Vbeta CDR3 sequencing of roughly 140 peripheral blood samples (around 45 ophthalmopathy, 70 to 85 hyperthyroidism and roughly 17 progressor patients) is reported in the paper. To identify distinguishing TCR V-J signatures, a discovery cohort of some 99 patients was used, comprising 40 to 45 with Graves' ophthalmopathy and about 59 with stable Graves' hyperthyroidism. The roughly 91 discovery patients were randomly split 7:3 into training and test sets. Summary of the overall study and its limitations: Ophthalmopathy was separated from stable hyperthyroidism by a 13 V-J signature model, with around 90% sensitivity and roughly 81% specificity obtained in cross-validation and 80%/75% obtained in testing. Sample size was not statistically predetermined, and blinding of investigators to group allocation was not performed. In validation, the model predicted progression to ophthalmopathy with approximately 69% sensitivity and around 72% specificity, a median of around six months before onset. Most expanded thyroid clonotypes (frequency above 0.001) were also detected in blood, a finding suggesting that blood repertoires may reflect thyroid immune responses.

Remarks on this clonotype: Its antigen target is currently unknown. Base qualities are not recorded, but no much larger clone differs from it by a single base.

Trimming accounts for 2 bases at V and 4 bases at J, while the number of junction bases matched to no gene is 4. Measured from the cysteine to the phenylalanine, the CDR3 is 15 residues long. Of all the DNA, just the CDR3 is kept, 45 bases in frame from base 1. CDR1 MNHEY and CDR2 SMNVEV are derived from the germline V gene (reference sequence). The TCR beta CDR3 regions were amplified from the RNA transcripts. The TCR CDR3 was subjected to a first round of RT-PCR using the HTBI primer set and the Qiagen OneStep RT-PCR kit. A second multiplex PCR round built the libraries, followed by size selection and purification. Paired-end sequencing of the libraries was performed with 100 bp reads on an Illumina HiSeq2000. The original pipeline was this. SOAPnuke was used to process the raw data, with reads discarded if the reads contained adapters or uncalled bases, had a mean Phred below 15, or lacked an exact constant-primer or identifier match. High-quality paired reads were merged using COPE v1.2.5, and each unique nucleotide sequence was defined as a clonotype. MiTCR v1.1 was used to align the clonotypes against IMGT TRBV, TRBD and TRBJ reference segments. The analysis was restricted to V-J combinations with a frequency above 0.0001, which together covered 99.2% of the repertoires. The TCS score was defined as the ratio of F50 (clonal expansion) to E x V (chaos), calculated using BLOSUM62-based TCRdist between CDR3 peptides within each V-J. Welch's t-statistics and random forest reduced 450 to 600 V-J features to fewer than 15, which were used in a naive Bayes classifier (R e1071). Clones were called with MiXCR by TCRdb after fastp trimmed the public reads at Q25, and only in-frame beta chains were retained. When rows share a CDR3 protein, they turn into one entry using the most common DNA and genes. The V and J calls were not made by the authors but by TCRdb's processing. This sample comprises about 720,000 distinct CDR3 sequences, about 19% of them detected only once. The ten most abundant clones make up 15% to 20% of the sample.

The hyperthyroidism patients were between 18 and 65 years old and newly diagnosed, with a disease duration of less than 2 months. Exclusion was applied to patients with uncontrolled infections, other autoimmune diseases, pregnancy or lactation. Diagnoses were based on clinical symptoms, serum thyroxine and TRAb, thyroid ultrasound and orbital computed tomography. Blood from progressor patients was collected at the time of first diagnosis with hyperthyroidism, before any ophthalmopathy symptoms had appeared. PBMCs were isolated from about 9.2 ml of fresh peripheral blood by Ficoll-Paque density gradient centrifugation. Patients classed as progressors first received a Graves' hyperthyroidism diagnosis and then went on to develop ophthalmopathy during follow-up. Trizol reagent was used to extract total RNA, and RNA quality was then checked on an Agilent 2100 Bioanalyzer.

This receptor was taken from a woman in her fifties or sixties with Graves' hyperthyroidism that later progressed to Graves' ophthalmopathy. The sequence links TRBV27 to TRBJ2-2, and 7 junctional nucleotides match TRBD1. The specimen was blood. The DNA reads TGTGCCAGCAGTTTACAGGGGGTGATCACCGGGGAGCTGTTTTTT. This translates into CASSLQGVITGELFF.